The clone carrying this T cell receptor (beta chain) occurred a few times. Its specificity is not known. In the same sample, other DNA sequences code for this CDR3. The data stem from a study of radiotherapy plus CTLA-4 blockade in lung cancer. Study background: Around 19% of enrolled patients responded objectively, and 25% to 40% had disease control.

The repertoire was sequenced with immunoSEQ multiplex PCR; TCRdb's copy has only in-frame clones and lacks some. This table holds tens of thousands of clones, 85% found once. Focal radiation with ipilimumab CTLA-4 blockade was given to patients with chemo-refractory metastatic non-small-cell lung cancer. Notes on the study in general: Alongside interferon-beta, early blood T cell clone dynamics were reportedly the best predictor of response.

V dropped 5 bases and J dropped 1; count of bases not matched to a gene: 5. The CDR3 spans 15 residues. CDR1 is GTSNPN, CDR2 SVGIG, per germline (reference sequence). The TCR sequence derives from a human donor with non-small cell lung cancer whose response to radiotherapy plus ipilimumab could not be evaluated. The chain joins TRBV30 to TRBJ2-1, with TRBD2 matching 10 bases. The sequenced sample was peripheral blood, obtained from a patient treated with radiotherapy plus ipilimumab. CDR3 DNA sequence: TGTGCCTGGTCCAGACTAGCGGGTTCCTACAATGAGCAGTTCTTC. Encoded protein: CAWSRLAGSYNEQFF.